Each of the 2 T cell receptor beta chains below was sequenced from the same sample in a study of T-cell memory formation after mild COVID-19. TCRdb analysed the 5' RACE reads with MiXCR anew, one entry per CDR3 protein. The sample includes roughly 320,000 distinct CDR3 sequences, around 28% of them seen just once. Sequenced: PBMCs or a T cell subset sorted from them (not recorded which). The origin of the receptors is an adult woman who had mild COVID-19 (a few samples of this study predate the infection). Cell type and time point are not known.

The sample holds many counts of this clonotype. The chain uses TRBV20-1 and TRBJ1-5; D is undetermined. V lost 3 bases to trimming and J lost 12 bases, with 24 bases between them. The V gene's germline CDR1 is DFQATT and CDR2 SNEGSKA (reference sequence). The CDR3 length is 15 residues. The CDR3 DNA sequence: TGCAGTGCTAGCCCCCCAGCAGAGGCCTCGGGTCTCCAGCATTTT. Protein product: CSASPPAEASGLQHF.

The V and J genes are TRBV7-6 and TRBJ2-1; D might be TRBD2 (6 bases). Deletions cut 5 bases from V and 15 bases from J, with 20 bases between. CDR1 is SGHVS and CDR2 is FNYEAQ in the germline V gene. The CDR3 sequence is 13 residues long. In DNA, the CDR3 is TGTGCCAGCAGCCCCAACTGGGACTTAGCCCTGTTCTTC. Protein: CASSPNWDLALFF.